The sample holds many counts of the clone carrying this TCR beta chain. As yet, its antigen is unknown. The data were obtained in a study of response to subunit inactivated influenza vaccine. Using its own MiXCR run on the RT-PCR reads, TCRdb lists one record per CDR3 protein. The repertoire includes under 550,000 distinct CDR3 sequences, approximately 7.2% of them detected once, and around 12% sits in the top ten. Points from the study as a whole: Seasonal influenza vaccination, on each occasion, was suggested by the authors to recruit few new T cells.

The length of the CDR3 is 16 residues. Per germline, CDR1 KGHDR and CDR2 SFDVKD. V lost 5 bases, J lost 0 bases, and 6 bases stayed unmatched. The specimen comprised PBMCs from blood, sampled approximately 25 months after vaccination. The receptor was derived from a man between 50 and 75 years old who received an inactivated influenza vaccine. The chain combines TRBV24-1 with TRBJ1-2, with TRBD1 matching over 9 bases. The CDR3 DNA reads TGTGCCACCAGTGGCGGACAGGGGACCGCTAACTATGGCTACACCTTC. Amino acid sequence: CATSGGQGTANYGYTF.